This TCR beta chain was sequenced for a study of blood T cell repertoires in COVID-19. As for the study in general: Sites across the United States, Italy and Spain contributed samples from acute and convalescent COVID-19.

There are 16 residues in the CDR3. Trimming removed 0 bases from V and 3 bases from J, with 15 bases in between. Germline assignment: CDR1 MNHEY and CDR2 SMNVEV (reference sequence). Sequencing used immunoSEQ multiplex PCR; TCRdb keeps in-frame clones, though not all of them. The table includes 200,000 to 250,000 clones, 81% detected once. The chain links TRBV27 to TRBJ2-7; D possibly corresponds to TRBD2 (6 bases). The TCR was taken from a woman of 80 years or more with COVID-19, enrolled during active disease. Source material: peripheral blood. The CDR3 DNA reads TGTGCCAGCAGTTTATCACGGGACTCAAAGATCTACGAGCAGTACTTC. It yields the protein CASSLSRDSKIYEQYF.